Listed below are T cell receptor beta chains from one sample, sequenced in a study of technical replicates of blood from several donors. Sequencing used immunoSEQ multiplex PCR; TCRdb keeps in-frame clones, though not all of them. The sample carries roughly 79,000 clones, roughly four fifths recorded once. Sequencing was carried out using PBMCs. The receptors were gathered from a human donor in good health. Some clones in this sample may be carry-over from other donors' samples. The CDR3 runs from the conserved cysteine through the conserved F or W. A D gene is named only where the DNA matches it firmly. Size tells how often a clone was seen (once, few, many) or the class of an expanded clone, and some rows leave it out.

V	length	size	J	D	DNA	CDR3
TRBV9	15	NA	TRBJ2-5	TRBD2	TGTGCCAGCAGCGCCATAGCGGGGCTGGGGGAGACCCAGTACTTC	CASSAIAGLGETQYF
TRBV19	14	NA	TRBJ1-6	NA	TGTGCCAGTAGTATCACAGAGTATAATTCACCCCTCCACTTT	CASSITEYNSPLHF
TRBV19	11	NA	TRBJ2-7	NA	TGTGCCAGTAGTCACAACTACGAGCAGTACTTC	CASSHNYEQYF
TRBV21-1	15	NA	TRBJ1-1	NA	TGTGCCAGCAGCAAAGCAAGGGGGAAGGACACTGAAGCTTTCTTT	CASSKARGKDTEAFF
TRBV9	13	NA	TRBJ2-5	NA	TGTGCCAGCAGCGTAGGCGGCCAAGAGACCCAGTACTTC	CASSVGGQETQYF
TRBV20-1	11	NA	TRBJ2-3	NA	TGCAGTGCTGGGAGAGATAATACGCAGTATTTT	CSAGRDNTQYF
TRBV27	13	NA	TRBJ1-2	NA	TGTGCCAGCAGTCCCCGGACTTTCAATGGCTACACCTTC	CASSPRTFNGYTF
TRBV27	14	NA	TRBJ2-3	TRBD1	TGTGCCAGCAGCTTGACAGGGGCTCAAGATACGCAGTATTTT	CASSLTGAQDTQYF
TRBV5-1	16	NA	TRBJ2-3	NA	TGCGCCAGCAGCTTGGGATCGGGGGGCGGAGCAGATACGCAGTATTTT	CASSLGSGGGADTQYF
TRBV15	13	few	TRBJ1-5	TRBD1	TGTGCCGCCGGGGACAGCCCCAGTCAGCCCCAGCATTTT	CAAGDSPSQPQHF
TRBV2	10	NA	TRBJ2-7	NA	TGTGCCAGCGGAGCCTACGAGCAGTACTTC	CASGAYEQYF
TRBV29-1	10	NA	TRBJ1-1	NA	TGCAGCGTCAGGACAGTTGAAGCTTTCTTT	CSVRTVEAFF
TRBV6-5	15	NA	TRBJ1-3	NA	TGTGCCAGCACGACAGAGCTTACCTTTGGAAACACCATATATTTT	CASTTELTFGNTIYF
TRBV29-1	16	NA	TRBJ2-1	TRBD2	TGCCGTTACGTCGCGGGACTAGCGGGGTCCTACAATGAGCAGTTCTTC	CRYVAGLAGSYNEQFF
TRBV2	12	NA	TRBJ2-7	TRBD1	TGTGCCAGCTCCGGGGACAGCTACGAGCAGTACTTC	CASSGDSYEQYF
TRBV4-1	16	NA	TRBJ2-5	TRBD2	TGCGCCAGCAGCCGGGGACTAGCGGGGGGTCAAGAGACCCAGTACTTC	CASSRGLAGGQETQYF
TRBV7-9	15	NA	TRBJ2-7	NA	TGTGCCAGCAGCTTAGGGGCGGGTATGTCCTACGAGCAGTACTTC	CASSLGAGMSYEQYF
TRBV9	14	NA	TRBJ1-5	NA	TGTGCCAGCAGCGCCAATACAGGCAATCAGCCCCAGCATTTT	CASSANTGNQPQHF
TRBV15	14	NA	TRBJ2-3	NA	TGTGCCACCAGCAGAGAGGGGGGAACAGATACGCAGTATTTT	CATSREGGTDTQYF
TRBV19	14	NA	TRBJ2-5	TRBD1	TGTGCCAGTAGTTACAGGGGTACCATGGAGACCCAGTACTTC	CASSYRGTMETQYF
TRBV28	16	NA	TRBJ1-5	TRBD1	TGTGCCAGCAGACTGACGTCCGGACAGGACAATCAGCCCCAGCATTTT	CASRLTSGQDNQPQHF
TRBV18	14	NA	TRBJ2-5	TRBD2	TGTGCCAGCTCATTACTGACTAGCACGGAGACCCAGTACTTC	CASSLLTSTETQYF
TRBV7-9	17	NA	TRBJ2-7	TRBD1	TGTGCCAGCAGCCTAGAGGGCGACAGGGGACTTTCCTACGAGCAGTACTTC	CASSLEGDRGLSYEQYF
TRBV7-2	12	once	TRBJ1-2	NA	TGTGCCAGCAGCTCCCACCCGGGGGGCTACACCTTC	CASSSHPGGYTF
TRBV9	16	NA	TRBJ2-1	TRBD2	TGTGCCAGCAGCGTGGGACTAGCGCTCTCCTACAATGAGCAGTTCTTC	CASSVGLALSYNEQFF
TRBV7-2	13	NA	TRBJ2-1	TRBD1	TGTGCCAGCAGCTTGTTACAGGGGAATGAGCAGTTCTTC	CASSLLQGNEQFF
TRBV12-5	15	NA	TRBJ1-6	TRBD1	TGTGCTAGTGGGTCTCGACAGGGGTCTAATTCACCCCTCCACTTT	CASGSRQGSNSPLHF
TRBV29-1	14	NA	TRBJ2-7	TRBD2	TGCAGCGTCTCCGACCGTAGCGGGAGGTACGAGCAGTACTTC	CSVSDRSGRYEQYF
TRBV5-1	15	few	TRBJ2-3	TRBD2	TGCGCCAGCAAACCTAGCGGGGGGAGCACAGATACGCAGTATTTT	CASKPSGGSTDTQYF
TRBV29-1	13	NA	TRBJ2-1	TRBD1	TGCAGCGTTGGTCAGGGGGCGTACAATGAGCAGTTCTTC	CSVGQGAYNEQFF
TRBV28	15	few	TRBJ1-1	TRBD1	TGTGCCAGCAGTGGACAGGGGGCAGGGAACACTGAAGCTTTCTTT	CASSGQGAGNTEAFF
TRBV30	13	NA	TRBJ2-5	NA	TGTGCCTGGAGTGTGAGGCCCCAAGAGACCCAGTACTTC	CAWSVRPQETQYF
TRBV10-3	13	NA	TRBJ1-2	NA	TGTGCCATCAGTGGGGCCTCATACTATGGCTACACCTTC	CAISGASYYGYTF
TRBV27	15	NA	TRBJ2-5	TRBD2	TGTGCCAGCAGGCCTAGCGGGGGGATTCAAGAGACCCAGTACTTC	CASRPSGGIQETQYF
TRBV2	14	NA	TRBJ2-2	NA	TGTGCCAGCAGGAGTCACGCGAACACCGGGGAGCTGTTTTTT	CASRSHANTGELFF
TRBV29-1	15	NA	TRBJ2-2	TRBD2	TGCAGCGTTGACCCTAGCGGGAGTAACACCGGGGAGCTGTTTTTT	CSVDPSGSNTGELFF
TRBV5-1	15	NA	TRBJ2-7	TRBD2	TGCGCCAGCAGCCCTCGACTAGCGAGTCCCTACGAGCAGTACTTC	CASSPRLASPYEQYF
TRBV11-3	12	NA	TRBJ2-2	NA	TGTGCCAGCAGCTTAGATATCGGGGAGCTGTTTTTT	CASSLDIGELFF
TRBV29-1	13	NA	TRBJ2-7	TRBD2	TGCAGCGTCGGGACTAGCGGTCCCTACGAGCAGTACTTC	CSVGTSGPYEQYF
TRBV27	14	NA	TRBJ2-2	TRBD2	TGTGCCAGCAGTTTTTCGGGAGGGCACGGGGAGCTGTTTTTT	CASSFSGGHGELFF
TRBV5-1	15	NA	TRBJ1-2	TRBD1	TGCGCCAGCACCTACGGACAGGGCAGCAGCTATGGCTACACCTTC	CASTYGQGSSYGYTF
TRBV29-1	14	NA	TRBJ1-2	NA	TGCAGCGTTGAAAGGGTTGACAGTTCCTATGGCTACACCTTC	CSVERVDSSYGYTF
TRBV5-6	15	once	TRBJ1-1	TRBD1	TGTGCCAGCAGCTTGGGCAGGGGGCGCGTTCCTGAAGCTTTCTTT	CASSLGRGRVPEAFF
TRBV6-5	14	NA	TRBJ1-2	NA	TGTGCCAGCAGTTACGGGCAGGGGACCTATGGCTACACCTTC	CASSYGQGTYGYTF
TRBV30	15	few	TRBJ2-3	TRBD2	TGTGCCTGGACGACTAGCGGGGCCCTAACAGATACGCAGTATTTT	CAWTTSGALTDTQYF